These 2 T cell receptor beta chains were all obtained from the same sample, sequenced in a study of cytomegalovirus exposure and HLA in healthy donors. PCR involved 60 Vbeta and 13 Jbeta primers. Using immunoSEQ multiplex PCR, the repertoire was profiled, and TCRdb retains in-frame clones only, with some absent. In the table there are tens of thousands of clones, around 70% of which are singletons. Sequenced material: PBMCs. These receptors were collected from a young woman in good health and CMV-seronegative.

J is TRBJ2-1 and V is TRBV6-5; 10 nucleotides agree with TRBD1. This CDR3 has 15 residues. V lost 6 bases, J lost 4 bases, and 6 bases stayed unmatched. The germline V gene has CDR1 MNHEY and CDR2 SVGAGI. CDR3 residues: CASRRQGAGYNEQFF. DNA for the CDR3: TGTGCCAGCAGAAGACAGGGGGCGGGGTACAATGAGCAGTTCTTC.

The rearrangement uses TRBV29-1 and TRBJ1-4; no clear D gene. The germline V and J ends were trimmed by 6 bases and 5 bases, with 7 bases remaining between them. The CDR3 loop spans 11 amino acids. CDR1 and CDR2 from the germline V gene are SQVTM and ANQGSEA. CDR3 DNA sequence: TGCAGCGTCCTTCAGAATGAAAAACTGTTTTTT. Translated: CSVLQNEKLFF.